Below are 32 T cell receptor beta chains sequenced from a single sample in a study of CD8 T cells in ankylosing spondylitis. TCRdb processed the 5' RACE reads anew with MiXCR; each CDR3 protein has one entry. The profile shows about 140,000 distinct CDR3 sequences, roughly 8% of them singletons. Sample: synovial fluid, either unsorted or a sorted T cell fraction (not recorded which). These receptors all stem from a male donor with ankylosing spondylitis.

This clonotype was found a few times. The J gene is TRBJ2-5, the V gene TRBV7-2; 7 bases align to TRBD1. CDR1 is SGHTA, CDR2 FQGNSA, per germline. Trimming took 6 bases from V and 5 from J; bases not matched to a gene: 9. This CDR3 region has 14 residues. The CDR3 nucleotides read TGTGCCAGCAGGGCAGACAGGGTCGTTGAGACCCAGTACTTC. It encodes CASRADRVVETQYF.

The chain recombines TRBV27 with TRBJ2-2; possible D gene TRBD1, 5 bases. The CDR3 consists of 15 residues. Per germline, CDR1 MNHEY and CDR2 SMNVEV (reference sequence). V was shortened by 8 bases and J by 5 bases, with 18 bases between the two germline ends. Here the CDR3 reads CASARRVRGTGELFF. CDR3 DNA: TGTGCCAGCGCCCGCCGGGTTAGGGGAACCGGGGAGCTGTTTTTT.

This clonotype was detected ten times or more. This sequence joins TRBV5-1 and TRBJ1-2; 10 bases align to TRBD1. This CDR3 contains 12 residues. Germline CDR1 is SGHRS and CDR2 is YFSETQ. V trimming: 7 bases; J trimming: 9 bases; junction bases outside the gene matches: 6. CDR3 DNA sequence: TGCGCCAGCTACCGGGACAGGGGCCGCTACACCTTC. Translation: CASYRDRGRYTF.

This clonotype was seen a handful of times. This chain uses TRBV6-1 with TRBJ1-3; possibly TRBD1 for D (6 bases). Between the trimmed V and J ends, which lost 10 bases and 1 base, there was a span of 17 bases. This CDR3 has 15 amino acids. CDR1 is MNHNS, CDR2 SASEGT, per germline. The CDR3 reads CATSWGAISGNTIYF. CDR3 DNA: TGTGCCACCTCATGGGGGGCAATATCTGGAAACACCATATATTTT.

This clonotype occurred many times. The chain is built from TRBV10-3 and TRBJ2-7; TRBD1 matches 11 bases. The junction had 5 bases not matched to a gene; V was cut back by 3 bases and J by 1 base. Germline CDR1 and CDR2: ENHRY and SYGVKD. This CDR3 comprises 16 residues. In nucleotides, the CDR3 is TGTGCCATCAGTGACCCCGGACAGGGGGCGTCCTACGAGCAGTACTTC. This gives the protein CAISDPGQGASYEQYF.

This clonotype has only a few counts. This chain uses TRBV27 with TRBJ2-3, with 8 bases matching TRBD2. Germline CDR1 reads MNHEY; CDR2 reads SMNVEV (reference sequence). V gave up 1 base and J gave up 6 bases; unmatched junction bases: 9. CDR3 length: 16 residues. The CDR3 protein is CASSLLRGTSQDTQYF. The CDR3, as DNA: TGTGCCAGCAGTTTATTACGGGGGACTAGTCAGGATACGCAGTATTTT.

Many counts were recorded for this clonotype. The chain joins TRBV15 to TRBJ1-2, with 7 positions matching TRBD1. Germline lookup yields CDR1 LNHNV and CDR2 YYDKDF (reference sequence). The CDR3 extends over 16 amino acids. V lost 0 bases to trimming and J lost 4 bases; unmatched junction nucleotides: 8. CDR3 region: CATSRDAGGVFYGYTF. CDR3 coding DNA: TGTGCCACCAGCAGAGACGCAGGGGGTGTTTTCTATGGCTACACCTTC. Together with reference TRBV15 and TRBJ1-2, the CDR3 gives the full variable domain: DAMVIQNPRYQVTQFGKPVTLSCSQTLNHNVMYWYQQKSSQAPKLLFHYYDKDFNNEADTPDNFQSRRPNTSFCFLDIRSPGLGDTAMYLCATSRDAGGVFYGYTFGSGTRLTVV.

This clonotype rates as medium-sized (0.01 to 0.1%). Written as DNA, the CDR3 is TGTGCCAGCAGCTCCCGTATCTCTGGGGCCAACGTCCTGACTTTC. It specifies CASSSRISGANVLTF. The V gene is TRBV7-9, the J gene TRBJ2-6; no clear D gene. The CDR3 length is 15 residues. V was shortened by 4 bases and J by 0 bases, with 7 bases between the two germline ends. The germline V gene has CDR1 SEHNR and CDR2 FQNEAQ (reference sequence).

Ten or more counts support this clonotype. The rearrangement links TRBV28 to TRBJ2-6; no clear D gene. CDR3 length equals 13 residues. V dropped 3 bases and J dropped 5 bases, with 5 bases sitting between them. The germline V gene has CDR1 MDHEN and CDR2 SYDVKM. The DNA for the CDR3 is TGTGCCAGCAGTTTTGGCAGGGCCAACGTCCTGACTTTC. Amino acids: CASSFGRANVLTF.

The chain uses TRBV20-1 and TRBJ2-7; 11 bases map to TRBD2. Germline loops: CDR1 DFQATT, CDR2 SNEGSKA (reference sequence). The CDR3 spans 16 residues. Trimming removed 3 bases from V and 6 bases from J; junction bases left unmatched: 13. CDR3 nucleotides: TGCAGTGCTAGGTCGGCTAGCGGGAGGACCGGCCCCGAGCAGTACTTC. Translation: CSARSASGRTGPEQYF.

The sample holds many counts of this clonotype. The chain combines TRBV6-2 or TRBV6-3 with TRBJ2-5, with 9 bases identical to TRBD2. With V trimmed by 6 bases and J by 5 bases, 10 bases remained unmatched. Germline lookup yields CDR1 MNHEY and CDR2 SVGEGT. The length of the CDR3 is 15 residues. Written as DNA, the CDR3 is TGTGCCAGCAGCCAAAGGCGGGGGGGCCGGGAGACCCAGTACTTC. Its protein is CASSQRRGGRETQYF.

This clonotype was seen more than once but under ten times. The gene calls are TRBV20-1 and TRBJ2-3, with D hard to call. This CDR3 has 14 amino acids. Germline V gene data show CDR1 as DFQATT and CDR2 as SNEGSKA (reference sequence). V dropped 0 bases and J dropped 2 bases, with 9 bases sitting between them. This chain's CDR3 is CSARENSYTDTQYF. CDR3 DNA sequence: TGCAGTGCTAGAGAAAACAGCTACACAGATACGCAGTATTTT.

This clonotype was observed a handful of times. The chain couples TRBV20-1 to TRBJ2-5, with D perhaps given as TRBD1 or TRBD2 (5 bases each). Looked up from germline, CDR1 is DFQATT and CDR2 is SNEGSKA (reference sequence). V shed 1 base and J shed 5 bases, with 11 bases lying between them. This CDR3 comprises 13 residues. As DNA, the CDR3 is TGCAGTGCTAGAGGGGGGTCACCGGAGACCCAGTACTTC. Its translation is CSARGGSPETQYF.

This clonotype was counted many times. The chain carries TRBV5-1 and TRBJ1-2; D unresolved. In germline, CDR1 is SGHRS, CDR2 YFSETQ. The CDR3 extends over 12 amino acids. Between the trimmed V and J ends, which lost 4 bases and 5 bases, there was a span of 9 bases. In DNA form, the CDR3 reads TGCGCCAGCAGCCCTCCAGGTTATGGCTACACCTTC. Amino acids: CASSPPGYGYTF.

The rearrangement links TRBV12-3 or TRBV12-4 to TRBJ1-1; 9 bases match TRBD1. J gave up 4 bases and V 4 bases, and 7 bases lay outside the gene matches. This CDR3 is 15 amino acids long. The CDR3: CASSSRDRGSTEAFF. For the CDR3, the DNA is TGTGCCAGCAGTTCCCGAGACAGGGGGAGCACTGAAGCTTTCTTT.

There are many counts of this clonotype. The rearrangement links TRBV29-1 to TRBJ1-2; possibly TRBD1 for D (6 bases). The CDR3 runs 13 residues. Germline V gene lookup returns CDR1 SQVTM and CDR2 ANQGSEA. Deletions cut 6 bases from V and 4 bases from J, with 15 bases between. The CDR3 DNA is TGCAGCGTGGGGGGCCAGGGGATCTATGGCTACACCTTC. It yields the protein CSVGGQGIYGYTF.

The J gene is TRBJ2-3, the V gene TRBV7-2, with a possible D match to TRBD1 (6 bases). The CDR3 is made up of 12 amino acids. Germline V gives CDR1 SGHTA, CDR2 FQGNSA. V was clipped by 5 bases and J by 9 bases, with 12 bases between them. CDR3 in amino acids: CASSPPGTTQYF. CDR3 coding DNA: TGTGCCAGCAGCCCTCCCGGGACAACGCAGTATTTT.

The sample holds many counts of this clonotype. This sequence joins TRBV12-3 or TRBV12-4 and TRBJ2-7; D is perhaps TRBD2 (5 bases). V was shortened by 5 bases and J by 0 bases, with 11 bases between the two germline ends. This CDR3 comprises 14 residues. The CDR3 reads CASSKGLASYEQYF. CDR3 nucleotide sequence: TGTGCCAGCAGTAAGGGCCTAGCCTCCTACGAGCAGTACTTC.

The chain carries TRBV4-1 and TRBJ1-2; possible D gene TRBD1, 6 bases. V was clipped by 2 bases and J by 3 bases, with 22 bases between them. Germline CDR1 is MGHRA and CDR2 is YSYEKL. This CDR3 comprises 18 residues. The CDR3 sequence is CASSQPGGQRLQDYGYTF. The DNA for the CDR3 is TGCGCCAGCAGCCAACCCGGGGGGCAGCGGCTACAAGACTATGGCTACACCTTC.

This chain links TRBV9 with TRBJ2-2; TRBD2 agrees at 8 bases. The germline gives CDR1 SGDLS, CDR2 YYNGEE. The CDR3 has 15 amino acids. Unmatched junction bases numbered 2, after V lost 3 bases and J lost 1 base. The CDR3 sequence: CASSGAGVNTGELFF. The CDR3 DNA follows: TGTGCCAGCAGCGGAGCGGGAGTGAACACCGGGGAGCTGTTTTTT.

This clonotype was detected many times. The genes are TRBV29-1 and TRBJ1-1; a possible D gene is TRBD1 (5 bases). CDR3 size: 14 residues. V was clipped by 4 bases and J by 7 bases, with 19 bases between them. The germline CDR1 and CDR2 sequences are SQVTM and ANQGSEA. CDR3 protein: CSVAIRGPGGEAFF. The CDR3 nucleotides read TGCAGCGTTGCTATACGGGGACCCGGTGGTGAAGCTTTCTTT.

This clonotype has at least ten counts. The V and J genes are TRBV12-3 or TRBV12-4 and TRBJ2-5; no firm D call. This CDR3 spans 11 amino acids. Trimming shortened V by 6 bases and J by 4 bases, and 6 bases separated the two germline ends. CDR3 bases: TGTGCCAGCAGCAATAGAGAGACCCAGTACTTC. This gives the protein CASSNRETQYF.

This clonotype was observed many times. The chain recombines TRBV5-5 with TRBJ2-5, with 7 bases fitting TRBD1. V dropped 3 bases and J dropped 3; count of bases not matched to a gene: 5. The germline CDR1 and CDR2 sequences are SGHKS and YYEKEE (reference sequence). The CDR3 sequence is 14 residues long. CDR3 nucleotide sequence: TGTGCCAGCAGCTCGAGACAGGGAGAAGAGACCCAGTACTTC. Translating gives CASSSRQGEETQYF.

This clonotype has ten or more counts. The CDR3 sequence is CASSRTSGRAGETQYF. The CDR3 nucleotides read TGTGCCAGCAGCCGGACTAGCGGGAGGGCCGGAGAGACCCAGTACTTC. V gene TRBV7-2 combines with J gene TRBJ2-5, with 15 bases aligning to TRBD2. Germline CDR1 reads SGHTA; CDR2 reads FQGNSA. Trimming took 5 bases from V and 4 from J; bases not matched to a gene: 5. CDR3 length: 16 amino acids.

This clonotype occurred many times. This rearrangement joins TRBV5-6 to TRBJ1-5, with a possible D match to TRBD1 (5 bases). The CDR3 has 16 amino acids. Germline V CDR1 and CDR2: SGHDT, YYEEEE. V lost 4 bases and J lost 5, with 19 bases in between. The CDR3 here is CASSRFPRRGDQPQHF. The CDR3 region has the DNA TGTGCCAGCAGCCGTTTTCCGCGACGGGGCGATCAGCCCCAGCATTTT.

The table lists this clonotype with a few counts. The CDR3 protein is CSARDTRAGTDTQYF. The CDR3 DNA is TGCAGTGCTAGAGATACCCGGGCTGGCACAGATACGCAGTATTTT. The V and J genes are TRBV20-1 and TRBJ2-3, with D uncertain. The CDR3 is 15 amino acids. From germline, CDR1 is DFQATT and CDR2 SNEGSKA (reference sequence). With 0 bases removed from V and 1 base from J, the gap between germline ends came to 11 bases.

The chain carries TRBV18 and TRBJ2-3; no definite D call. This CDR3 spans 13 amino acids. Germline V CDR1 and CDR2: KGHSH, LQKENI. V was cut by 3 bases and J by 2 bases, with 6 bases left in between. In DNA, the CDR3 is TGTGCCAGCTCACCCTACCCCACAGATACGCAGTATTTT. This encodes CASSPYPTDTQYF.

There are a few counts of this clonotype. The chain couples TRBV5-1 to TRBJ1-4; maybe TRBD1 (6 bases). This CDR3 contains 14 residues. Trimming left V 3 bases short and J 7 bases short, with 13 bases between. In germline, CDR1 is SGHRS, CDR2 YFSETQ. In DNA, the CDR3 is TGCGCCAGCAGCTCACAGGGCGCGGCTGAAAAACTGTTTTTT. It is translated as CASSSQGAAEKLFF.

This rearrangement joins TRBV20-1 to TRBJ1-5; D is perhaps TRBD1 (5 bases). This CDR3 contains 15 residues. In germline, CDR1 is DFQATT, CDR2 SNEGSKA (reference sequence). Trimming removed 3 bases from V and 0 bases from J, with 12 bases in between. The CDR3 loop reads CSARGGRSSNQPQHF. The DNA of the CDR3 is TGCAGTGCTAGGGGGGGACGGAGTAGCAATCAGCCCCAGCATTTT.

This clonotype was counted ten times or more. The V gene is TRBV6-5, the J gene TRBJ2-1; 7 nucleotides match TRBD1. The CDR3 is 15 amino acids. The V gene's germline CDR1 is MNHEY and CDR2 SVGAGI. The J segment lost 4 bases and the V segment lost 2 bases, leaving 5 bases of the junction unmatched. The chain's CDR3 is CASSYGQDRYNEQFF. CDR3 DNA: TGTGCCAGCAGTTACGGACAGGACCGATACAATGAGCAGTTCTTC.

J is TRBJ2-2 and V is TRBV20-1, with D maybe TRBD2 (6 bases). The germline V and J ends were trimmed by 2 bases and 2 bases, with 21 bases remaining between them. The CDR3 is 18 amino acids. CDR1 and CDR2 from the germline V gene are DFQATT and SNEGSKA (reference sequence). CDR3 coding DNA: TGCAGTGCTAGAAACCCCCTAGGTAGCGGAAAAAACACCGGGGAGCTGTTTTTT. Encoded protein: CSARNPLGSGKNTGELFF.

This chain uses TRBV15 with TRBJ2-1, with D uncertain. Germline V gene data show CDR1 as LNHNV and CDR2 as YYDKDF (reference sequence). The V gene lost 9 bases and the J gene lost 2 bases, with 11 bases spanning the gap. The CDR3 runs 13 residues. The CDR3 sequence is CATAARPYNEQFF. CDR3 DNA sequence: TGTGCCACTGCGGCCCGACCCTACAATGAGCAGTTCTTC.